This paragraph reports one T cell receptor beta chain. The sample is drawn from a study of shared clonotypes between healthy human individuals. After removal of 2 bases from V and 2 bases from J, the junction contained 2 bases not matched to a gene. The CDR3 contains 15 residues. From germline, CDR1 is SGDLS and CDR2 YYNGEE. The repertoire was sequenced with immunoSEQ multiplex PCR; TCRdb's copy has only in-frame clones and lacks some. The sample comprises some 1 million clones, approximately 68% of which are singletons, and approximately 1.5% rests with the top ten. Specimen: memory CD4+ T cells sorted from blood. Sample subset: CD45RA-negative fraction. The gene calls are TRBV9 and TRBJ2-3; 10 bases match TRBD2. This TCR came from a man younger than 35 in good health. The CDR3 DNA follows: TGTGCCAGCAGCGTGCTAGCGGGGGCCACAGATACGCAGTATTTT. Amino acids: CASSVLAGATDTQYF.